The rows below give T cell receptor beta chains drawn from one sample of a study of blood T cell repertoires in COVID-19. Here immunoSEQ multiplex PCR was the method, and the copy in TCRdb shows in-frame clones only, minus some. The sample has nearly 300,000 clones, about nine tenths seen once. Sequencing input: peripheral blood. The receptors originated from a woman aged 25 to 39 who had recovered from COVID-19. Each CDR3 is given with its conserved first and last residue. Fields, in order: J gene, V gene, D gene, clone size, CDR3 DNA, CDR3 protein. A D gene is named only where the DNA matches it firmly. The size entry is marked missing in some rows and otherwise reads once, few, many or a size class.

>TRBJ1-2|TRBV28|TRBD1|NA
TGTGCCAGCAGTTGGACAGGGGGCGACGGCTACACCTTC
CASSWTGGDGYTF
>TRBJ2-1|TRBV19|TRBD1|NA
TGTGCCAGTAGTAGGCGGAGGGGACAGGAAATCCAGTTCTTC
CASSRRRGQEIQFF
>TRBJ2-5|TRBV18|TRBD1|NA
TGTGCCAGCTCACCCCCCTGGGACAGGGGGGACCAAGAGACCCAGTACTTC
CASSPPWDRGDQETQYF
>TRBJ2-5|TRBV6-1|NA|NA
TGTGCCAGCAGTGAAACGCGCCAAGAGACCCAGTACTTC
CASSETRQETQYF
>TRBJ2-7|TRBV3-1/TRBV3-2|NA|NA
TGTGCCAGCAGCCAAACACAGGGTAAAGCCAACGAGCAGTACTTC
CASSQTQGKANEQYF
>TRBJ2-5|TRBV7-9|NA|NA
TGTGCCAGCAGCCCCGCCCCAGGGGCCCTTAGAGAGACCCAGTACTTC
CASSPAPGALRETQYF
>TRBJ1-5|TRBV11-2|NA|NA
TGTGCCAGCAGCTCAGACAGGAACCAGAATAGCAATCAGCCCCAGCATTTT
CASSSDRNQNSNQPQHF
>TRBJ2-7|TRBV3-1/TRBV3-2|NA|NA
TGTGCCAGCAGCCAAGGCGCGACTAGTCTCGAGCAGTACTTC
CASSQGATSLEQYF
>TRBJ1-1|TRBV19|TRBD1|once
TGTGCCAGTAGTATACCCCTCGGGACAGGCCGTGGAGCTTTCTTT
CASSIPLGTGRGAFF
>TRBJ1-1|TRBV13|NA|NA
TGTGCCAGCAGCTCTCCGGACAGAAACACTGAAGCTTTCTTT
CASSSPDRNTEAFF
>TRBJ2-7|TRBV30|TRBD1|NA
TGTGCCTGGAGTCTAACAAGATGGTCCGGGACAGGGATAGTGGACGAGCAGTACTTC
CAWSLTRWSGTGIVDEQYF
>TRBJ1-5|TRBV19|NA|once
TGTGCCAGTAGTATACAGGGCTTGAGCAATCAGCCCCAGCATTTT
CASSIQGLSNQPQHF
>TRBJ1-4|TRBV5-8|NA|NA
TGTGCCAGCAGCTTGAAGGGGCCCGAAAAACTGTTTTTT
CASSLKGPEKLFF
>TRBJ2-5|TRBV18|TRBD2|NA
TGTGCCAGCTCACCCACTAGCGGGGGGGCCCTGGAGACCCAGTACTTC
CASSPTSGGALETQYF
>TRBJ2-5|TRBV6-5|NA|NA
TGTGCCAGCAGCCCGCCGGGACAAGAAGAGACCCAGTACTTC
CASSPPGQEETQYF
>TRBJ2-3|TRBV5-4|TRBD2|NA
TGTGCCAGCAGACCCTCTCGCGGGGGGTCAGATACGCAGTATTTT
CASRPSRGGSDTQYF
>TRBJ1-2|TRBV28|TRBD1|NA
TGTGCCAGCAGTTTAACAGGGGGCTACAACATGGATGGCTACACCTTC
CASSLTGGYNMDGYTF
>TRBJ1-4|TRBV7-9|NA|NA
TGTGCCAGCAGCTTAGGCCCCCGGGACATAATCCGGGTTGGGGAAAAACTGTTTTTT
CASSLGPRDIIRVGEKLFF
>TRBJ2-1|TRBV19|NA|NA
TGTGCCAGTAGTATGGGCAGGGGCGGCTACAATGAGCAGTTCTTC
CASSMGRGGYNEQFF
>TRBJ2-5|TRBV2|TRBD2|NA
TGTGCCAGCACGTTACTAGCGGGGGGGCAGGAGACCCAGTACTTC
CASTLLAGGQETQYF
>TRBJ1-4|TRBV7-2|NA|NA
TGTGCCAGCAGCTTACGGAAGACGACGAATACGGCGGAAGATGAAAAACTGTTTTTT
CASSLRKTTNTAEDEKLFF
>TRBJ1-1|TRBV9|NA|NA
TGTGCCAGCAGCCTACCCCCGGGGTTTTGGACTGAAGCTTTCTTT
CASSLPPGFWTEAFF
>TRBJ1-1|TRBV5-1|NA|NA
TGCGCCAGCAGACCGACAGGTCCGAACACTGAAGCTTTCTTT
CASRPTGPNTEAFF
>TRBJ2-7|TRBV5-6|NA|NA
TGTGCCAGCAGCCGACCCCCCGGGGGCTACGAGCAGTACTTC
CASSRPPGGYEQYF
>TRBJ2-2|TRBV7-7|NA|NA
TGTGCCAGCAGCGCCTTCAGGAACACCGGGGAGCTGTTTTTT
CASSAFRNTGELFF
>TRBJ2-7|TRBV30|NA|NA
TGTGCCTGGAGAGGTCATCCTGGGCAGGGGACCTCCTACGAGCAGTACTTC
CAWRGHPGQGTSYEQYF
>TRBJ1-4|TRBV5-6|NA|NA
TGTGCCAGCAGCCAAATCGTGGACTCCTGGGGTGAAAAACTGTTTTTT
CASSQIVDSWGEKLFF
>TRBJ2-1|TRBV11-1|NA|NA
TGTGCCAGCAGCTTAGAAGCGGTCTACTCCTACAATGAGCAGTTCTTC
CASSLEAVYSYNEQFF
>TRBJ1-4|TRBV5-6|TRBD1|NA
TGTGCCAGCAGCTCCGGGACAGGGTATGAAAAACTGTTTTTT
CASSSGTGYEKLFF
>TRBJ2-2|TRBV5-8|TRBD1|NA
TGTGCCAGCAGCGCCGACAGGGGGCCCCCCGGGGAGCTGTTTTTT
CASSADRGPPGELFF
>TRBJ1-1|TRBV6-5|TRBD1|NA
TGTGCCCCGGCCCATCAGACAGGGAGGACTGAAGCTTTCTTT
CAPAHQTGRTEAFF
>TRBJ1-4|TRBV5-1|TRBD1|few
TGCGCCAGCAGGACAGGGGGCGGTGAAAAACTGTTTTTT
CASRTGGGEKLFF
>TRBJ2-7|TRBV19|TRBD1|NA
TGTGCCAGTAGCAGAACAGGGGGCTTCGAAGAGCAGTACTTC
CASSRTGGFEEQYF
>TRBJ2-1|TRBV5-1|TRBD1|NA
TGCGCCAGCAGTGAGGACAGGCTTTACAATGAGCAGTTCTTC
CASSEDRLYNEQFF
>TRBJ2-2|TRBV7-7|NA|NA
TGTGCCAGCAGCTTAAGCTCCTACGCCGGGGAGCTGTTTTTT
CASSLSSYAGELFF
>TRBJ1-2|TRBV2|TRBD1|NA
TGTGCCAGCAGTGAAGCGGGACAGGGGGCGAGTGGCTACACCTTC
CASSEAGQGASGYTF
>TRBJ1-2|TRBV28|NA|NA
TGTGCCAGCGGGAGGGGACAAGGGTATGGCTACACCTTC
CASGRGQGYGYTF
>TRBJ1-5|TRBV4-2|TRBD1|NA
TGTGCCAGCAGCCAAGCCCCGACAGGGAGCAATCAGCCCCAGCATTTT
CASSQAPTGSNQPQHF
>TRBJ1-5|TRBV2|NA|NA
TGTGCCAGCGAAGCGGATAGCAATCAGCCCCAGCATTTT
CASEADSNQPQHF
>TRBJ1-6|TRBV29-1|TRBD1|NA
TGCAGCGCTTCACAGGGGGCCATCGGTAATTCACCCCTCCACTTT
CSASQGAIGNSPLHF
>TRBJ1-4|TRBV7-2|NA|NA
TGTGCCAGCAGCTTAGGACAAGGCGAAAAACTGTTTTTT
CASSLGQGEKLFF
>TRBJ2-5|TRBV4-2|TRBD2|NA
TGTGCCAGCAGCCAAGGGGCTAGCGGGGGGAACTCCCAAGAGACCCAGTACTTC
CASSQGASGGNSQETQYF
>TRBJ2-3|TRBV7-8|NA|NA
TGTGCCAGCAGCTGGGGGCCAGATACGCAGTATTTT
CASSWGPDTQYF
>TRBJ1-4|TRBV19|NA|NA
TGTGCCAGTAGTATGACGGGGATAACTAATGAAAAACTGTTTTTT
CASSMTGITNEKLFF
>TRBJ1-3|TRBV18|NA|once
TGTGCCAGCTCACCGAGGGTACCCTCTGGAAACACCATATATTTT
CASSPRVPSGNTIYF
>TRBJ1-2|TRBV10-2|TRBD1|NA
TGCGCCAGCAGTGAGACAGGGGGCTACTATGGCTACACCTTC
CASSETGGYYGYTF
>TRBJ1-2|TRBV5-1|NA|NA
TGCGCCAGCAGTACAGGGAATCTGATCTATGGCTACACCTTC
CASSTGNLIYGYTF
>TRBJ1-1|TRBV28|NA|once
TGTGCCAGCAGTTTTTTTTCGGTTACTGAAGCTTTCTTT
CASSFFSVTEAFF
>TRBJ2-7|TRBV28|TRBD1|NA
TGTGCCAGCAGCATCGACAGGGGCTACGAGCAGTACTTC
CASSIDRGYEQYF
>TRBJ2-6|TRBV6-2/TRBV6-3|NA|NA
TGTGCCAGCAGTTACCGGGGGGCCAACGTCCTGACTTTC
CASSYRGANVLTF
>TRBJ1-2|TRBV7-3|TRBD1|NA
TGTGCCAGCAGCTTAGGACAGGGGGGCGGCTACACCTTC
CASSLGQGGGYTF
>TRBJ1-3|TRBV5-4|TRBD1|NA
TGTGCCAGCAGCTCGGACCCCAGGGGGCGATTCTCTGGAAACACCATATATTTT
CASSSDPRGRFSGNTIYF
>TRBJ2-2|TRBV4-1|NA|once
TGCGCCAGCAGCCAAGATGCACAGGAAAACACCGGGGAGCTGTTTTTT
CASSQDAQENTGELFF
>TRBJ1-1|TRBV19|NA|NA
TGTGCCAGTAGTCACACCATTACGTCGAACACTGAAGCTTTCTTT
CASSHTITSNTEAFF